This is a list of T cell receptor beta chains from one sample in a study of post-analysis software for immune sequencing data. TCRdb ran MiXCR on the PCR reads and lists one entry per CDR3 protein. The table has hundreds of thousands of distinct CDR3 sequences, roughly 27% seen once; the top ten hold approximately 0.6%. The sequencing sample was made of blood. The origin of the receptors is a girl aged 10 to 17 with multiple sclerosis. Each CDR3 is given with its conserved first and last residue. D genes are given only for firm matches. Part of the rows lack a size; the others show once, few, many or a class for expanded clones.

TRBV7-2	NA	TRBJ1-2	TRBD1	CASSPWTGLMVGYTF	TGTGCCAGCAGCCCCTGGACAGGCCTTATGGTCGGCTACACCTTC
TRBV11-3	NA	TRBJ2-5	NA	CASSLAPGLGETQYF	TGTGCCAGCAGCTTAGCCCCCGGGCTCGGGGAGACCCAGTACTTC
TRBV27	NA	TRBJ1-1	NA	CANSLMVQGRTEAFF	TGTGCCAACAGTTTGATGGTGCAGGGGCGGACTGAAGCTTTCTTT
TRBV20-1	NA	TRBJ2-1	NA	CSARDDYINYNEQFF	TGCAGTGCTAGGGACGACTACATAAACTACAATGAGCAGTTCTTC
TRBV29-1	few	TRBJ2-1	NA	CSVEPGYNEQFF	TGCAGCGTTGAGCCAGGGTACAATGAGCAGTTCTTC
TRBV27	few	TRBJ2-3	NA	CASSFRQSSSTDTQYF	TGTGCCAGCAGTTTTCGTCAGAGTAGCTCCACAGATACGCAGTATTTT
TRBV19	NA	TRBJ1-2	NA	CASSLSAVAGYTF	TGTGCCAGTAGTCTATCGGCCGTGGCGGGCTACACCTTC
TRBV27	NA	TRBJ2-1	TRBD1	CASSFGRGLKEQFF	TGTGCCAGCAGTTTTGGCAGGGGGCTTAAAGAGCAGTTCTTC
TRBV12-3/TRBV12-4	many	TRBJ2-1	NA	CASRSPADQFF	TGTGCCAGCAGATCCCCAGCCGATCAGTTCTTC
TRBV6-5	NA	TRBJ1-2	NA	CASRPTGDAGYGYTF	TGTGCCAGCAGGCCGACGGGGGATGCGGGCTATGGCTACACCTTC
TRBV4-2	few	TRBJ1-2	TRBD1	CASSQIQGGRGYTF	TGTGCCAGCAGCCAGATTCAGGGGGGTCGTGGCTACACCTTC
TRBV5-1	NA	TRBJ1-2	NA	CASSLVSGENYGYTF	TGCGCCAGCAGCTTGGTGTCAGGGGAGAACTATGGCTACACCTTC
TRBV27	few	TRBJ1-2	NA	CASSRPGANYGYTF	TGTGCCAGCAGTCGACCAGGGGCTAACTATGGCTACACCTTC
TRBV7-2	NA	TRBJ2-1	NA	CASSLAGRYDEQFF	TGTGCCAGCAGCTTAGCTGGGAGGTACGATGAGCAGTTCTTC
TRBV20-1	few	TRBJ2-5	NA	CSAREGLGTQYF	TGCAGTGCTAGAGAGGGTCTTGGGACCCAGTACTTC
TRBV11-2	NA	TRBJ2-1	NA	CASSPQRDLYNEQFF	TGTGCCAGCAGCCCTCAACGGGACTTGTACAATGAGCAGTTCTTC
TRBV6-5	NA	TRBJ1-1	NA	CANSYSPEIGTEAFF	TGTGCCAACAGTTACTCACCAGAAATAGGCACTGAAGCTTTCTTT
TRBV7-9	few	TRBJ2-7	TRBD2	CASSPSRGAPSYEQYF	TGTGCCAGCAGCCCCTCGCGGGGGGCTCCCTCCTACGAGCAGTACTTC
TRBV6-2/TRBV6-3	few	TRBJ2-1	NA	CASRPGQDHDNEQFF	TGTGCCAGCAGACCCGGACAAGACCATGACAATGAGCAGTTCTTC
TRBV28	few	TRBJ1-1	NA	CASITTGLNEAFF	TGTGCCAGCATCACAACAGGGCTTAACGAAGCTTTCTTT
TRBV5-1	NA	TRBJ2-3	TRBD2	CASRDGTSGSPTDTQYF	TGCGCCAGCAGAGACGGGACTAGCGGGAGTCCCACAGATACGCAGTATTTT
TRBV20-1	NA	TRBJ2-1	NA	CSARVTGQGEQFF	TGCAGTGCTAGAGTAACGGGTCAGGGTGAGCAGTTCTTC
TRBV20-1	NA	TRBJ1-5	TRBD1	CSAGTTPGQGKGNQPQHF	TGCAGTGCGGGGACGACTCCGGGACAGGGTAAAGGCAATCAGCCCCAGCATTTT
TRBV11-2	NA	TRBJ1-2	NA	CASSLAGTSGYTF	TGTGCCAGCAGCTTAGCTGGGACAAGTGGCTACACCTTC
TRBV5-1	few	TRBJ2-7	NA	CASSLGSPGAYEQYF	TGCGCCAGCAGCTTGGGGTCCCCTGGGGCCTACGAGCAGTACTTC
TRBV7-2	NA	TRBJ2-3	NA	CASSLDIMADTQYF	TGTGCCAGCAGCTTAGATATCATGGCAGATACGCAGTATTTT
TRBV20-1	few	TRBJ2-5	NA	CSAMLGEVETQYF	TGCAGTGCAATGTTAGGGGAGGTAGAGACCCAGTACTTC
TRBV4-3	NA	TRBJ1-5	NA	CASSQDVSFNQPQHF	TGCGCCAGCAGCCAAGACGTGAGCTTCAATCAGCCCCAGCATTTT
TRBV20-1	NA	TRBJ2-7	NA	CSATDTPLYEQYF	TGCAGTGCTACCGACACCCCTCTCTACGAGCAGTACTTC
TRBV20-1	NA	TRBJ1-2	NA	CSARDPGHLNYGYTF	TGCAGTGCTAGAGATCCGGGACACCTTAACTATGGCTACACCTTC
TRBV7-9	NA	TRBJ1-6	TRBD1	CASSLGGGTGPLSPLHF	TGTGCCAGCAGCTTAGGAGGAGGGACAGGCCCGCTTTCACCCCTCCACTTT
TRBV6-6	NA	TRBJ2-2	NA	CASSRTANTGELFF	TGTGCCAGCAGCCGGACAGCGAACACCGGGGAGCTGTTTTTT
TRBV5-8	NA	TRBJ1-1	NA	CASSPGRENTEAFF	TGTGCCAGCAGCCCCGGACGGGAGAACACTGAAGCTTTCTTT
TRBV7-9	many	TRBJ2-1	NA	CAGGESSYNEQFF	TGTGCCGGGGGAGAGAGCTCCTACAATGAGCAGTTCTTC
TRBV20-1	once	TRBJ1-5	NA	CSARQTTGGNQPQHF	TGCAGTGCTAGGCAAACCACTGGCGGCAATCAGCCCCAGCATTTT
TRBV9	NA	TRBJ2-5	NA	CASSVGGALVETQYF	TGTGCCAGCAGCGTAGGCGGGGCCCTGGTCGAGACCCAGTACTTC
TRBV7-2	NA	TRBJ2-7	TRBD2	CASSLKGLAVSYEQYF	TGTGCCAGCAGCTTAAAGGGGCTAGCGGTGTCCTACGAGCAGTACTTC
TRBV10-3	many	TRBJ2-1	TRBD2	CAISGLAEYNEQFF	TGTGCCATCAGTGGGCTAGCGGAGTACAATGAGCAGTTCTTC
TRBV12-3/TRBV12-4	NA	TRBJ1-6	NA	CASKGVYSSPLHF	TGTGCCAGCAAGGGGGTATATAGTTCACCCCTCCACTTT
TRBV10-2	NA	TRBJ2-7	TRBD2	CASRTAAGAYEQYF	TGCGCCAGCAGGACGGCAGCGGGAGCCTACGAGCAGTACTTC
TRBV29-1	NA	TRBJ1-1	TRBD1	CSGTGWAEAFF	TGCAGCGGGACAGGGTGGGCTGAAGCTTTCTTT
TRBV12-3/TRBV12-4	NA	TRBJ2-1	NA	CASTGEGNEQFF	TGTGCCAGCACAGGGGAGGGCAATGAGCAGTTCTTC